Below, 23 T cell receptor beta chains from the same sample are listed, as sequenced in a study of shared clonotypes between healthy human individuals. Produced via immunoSEQ multiplex PCR; TCRdb's table is partial and in-frame only. The table records around 1.1 million clones, 70% to 85% of them present only once. Sequenced sample: memory CD4+ T cells from PBMCs. Subset reported: CD45RA-negative fraction. Receptors originate from a man between 18 and 35 years old in good health. Some clones in this sample may be carry-over from other donors' samples.

V is TRBV2 and J is TRBJ1-2, with 7 bases lining up with TRBD1. Looked up from germline, CDR1 is SNHLY and CDR2 is FYNNEI. V was clipped by 10 bases and J by 7 bases; unmatched bases: 6. CDR3 size: 11 residues. For the CDR3, the DNA is TGTGCCACCCGACAGGGTAGTGGCTACACCTTC. This gives the protein CATRQGSGYTF.

This chain links TRBV2 with TRBJ2-7; TRBD2 matches 7 bases. Germline V CDR1 and CDR2: SNHLY, FYNNEI. Trimming took 8 bases from V and 7 from J; bases not matched to a gene: 8. The CDR3 has 12 amino acids. The CDR3 bases are TGTGCCAGCCTAGCGGCAGGTTGGGAGCAGTACTTC. This translates into CASLAAGWEQYF.

This chain joins TRBV5-1 and TRBJ2-7; D is undetermined. The CDR3 is made up of 12 amino acids. V was trimmed by 1 base and J by 3 bases, leaving 5 bases between them. Per germline, CDR1 SGHRS and CDR2 YFSETQ. CDR3 in DNA: TGCGCCAGCAGCTTGAACGGCTACGAGCAGTACTTC. Protein sequence: CASSLNGYEQYF.

The chain employs TRBV27 and TRBJ2-2, with D possibly called TRBD1 or TRBD2 (6 bases each). CDR1 MNHEY and CDR2 SMNVEV come from the germline V gene (reference sequence). This CDR3 spans 18 amino acids. Trimming shortened V by 5 bases and J by 3 bases, and 22 bases separated the two germline ends. This chain's CDR3 is CASSGGGTYSADTGELFF. CDR3 nucleotide sequence: TGTGCCAGCAGTGGGGGCGGGACGTACTCCGCCGACACCGGGGAGCTGTTTTTT.

The rearrangement links TRBV9 to TRBJ1-3; D call uncertain. Trimming removed 0 bases at V and 4 bases at J, with 5 bases between. The CDR3 totals 13 residues. Germline V gene data show CDR1 as SGDLS and CDR2 as YYNGEE. CDR3 nucleotides: TGTGCCAGCAGCGTAGTACAGGGAAACACCATATATTTT. Residues: CASSVVQGNTIYF. Filled out from reference TRBV9 and TRBJ1-3, the complete variable domain reads DSGVTQTPKHLITATGQRVTLRCSPRSGDLSVYWYQQSLDQGLQFLIQYYNGEERAKGNILERFSAQQFPDLHSELNLSSLELGDSALYFCASSVVQGNTIYFGEGSWLTVV.

The V call is TRBV6-1, the J call TRBJ2-2; the D gene is possibly TRBD1 (6 bases). CDR3 length: 14 amino acids. The germline V gene encodes CDR1 MNHNS and CDR2 SASEGT. Trimming stripped 5 bases from V and 2 bases from J, with 9 bases between. The CDR3 region is CASSPGHNTGELFF. The CDR3 nucleotides are TGTGCCAGCAGTCCGGGACATAACACCGGGGAGCTGTTTTTT.

The chain uses TRBV6-1 and TRBJ2-2; the D gene is possibly TRBD1 (6 bases). The ends were cut back, 7 bases at V and 6 bases at J, with 12 bases in the middle. CDR1 is MNHNS, CDR2 SASEGT, per germline. This CDR3 contains 13 residues. The CDR3 bases are TGTGCCAGCACGACCAGGGGATCCGGGGAGCTGTTTTTT. Its protein product is CASTTRGSGELFF.

The chain links TRBV5-4 to TRBJ2-1, with TRBD2 matching over 12 bases. The CDR3 is 16 residues long. Germline CDR1 reads SGHNT; CDR2 reads YYREEE (reference sequence). V lost 0 bases, J lost 6 bases, and 4 bases stayed unmatched. CDR3 DNA sequence: TGTGCCAGCAGCTTGGCTGCTAGCGGGAGGGGCAATGAGCAGTTCTTC. Amino acid sequence: CASSLAASGRGNEQFF.

This clone appeared many times. The CDR3 loop is CSARIGGGYTF. The CDR3 coding sequence is TGCAGTGCTAGAATAGGGGGTGGCTACACCTTC. The rearrangement links TRBV20-1 to TRBJ1-2, with D possibly being TRBD1 (6 bases). The CDR3 has 11 residues. With 2 bases removed from V and 7 bases from J, the gap between germline ends came to 8 bases. The germline V gene encodes CDR1 DFQATT and CDR2 SNEGSKA (reference sequence).

The rearrangement uses TRBV5-1 and TRBJ1-1; D is undetermined. This CDR3 comprises 14 residues. Germline assignment: CDR1 SGHRS and CDR2 YFSETQ. V was shortened by 7 bases and J by 1 base, with 14 bases between the two germline ends. The CDR3 loop reads CASSLVEPNTEAFF. DNA of the CDR3: TGCGCCAGCTCCCTGGTGGAGCCGAACACTGAAGCTTTCTTT.

The rearrangement uses TRBV6-5 and TRBJ1-1; the D gene is possibly TRBD1 (6 bases). Trimming cost V 0 bases and J 6 bases, with 11 bases left between them. CDR1 and CDR2 from the germline V gene are MNHEY and SVGAGI. The CDR3 totals 14 residues. The CDR3 protein is CASSYSGGQAEAFF. DNA for the CDR3: TGTGCCAGCAGTTACTCGGGGGGCCAGGCTGAAGCTTTCTTT.

The chain uses TRBV4-1 and TRBJ1-2, with 9 nucleotides matching TRBD1. The V gene's germline CDR1 is MGHRA and CDR2 YSYEKL. The trim removed 1 base at V and 8 bases at J, leaving 11 bases unmatched. CDR3 length: 16 amino acids. The CDR3 bases are TGCGCCAGCAGCCAAGTGACAGGGGGGGCTTCGAGGGGCTACACCTTC. The encoded protein is CASSQVTGGASRGYTF.

The chain carries TRBV6-1 and TRBJ1-2, with 12 bases identical to TRBD1. Germline-derived CDR1 and CDR2 are MNHNS and SASEGT. After removal of 5 bases from V and 6 bases from J, the junction contained 7 bases not matched to a gene. CDR3 length equals 15 residues. Written as DNA, the CDR3 is TGTGCCAGCAGTTGGGACAGGGGGCTGTTTAATGGCTACACCTTC. Its translation is CASSWDRGLFNGYTF.

This chain links TRBV28 with TRBJ1-4; a weak D match, TRBD1 (6 bases). The germline V and J ends were trimmed by 6 bases and 5 bases, with 13 bases remaining between them. This CDR3 is 14 amino acids long. CDR1 MDHEN and CDR2 SYDVKM come from the germline V gene. DNA of the CDR3: TGTGCCAGCAGCCTGACAGGACCCAATGAAAAACTGTTTTTT. Translating it yields CASSLTGPNEKLFF.

The V gene is TRBV11-2, the J gene TRBJ2-7; 13 bases match TRBD2. Germline V lookup: CDR1 SGHAT, CDR2 FQNNGV. The junction had 5 bases not matched to a gene; V was cut back by 3 bases and J by 3 bases. CDR3 length: 16 amino acids. The CDR3 sequence is CASSLGLAGKSYEQYF. CDR3 in DNA: TGTGCCAGCAGCTTGGGACTAGCGGGGAAAAGCTACGAGCAGTACTTC.

This sequence joins TRBV5-6 and TRBJ2-1; no definite D call. The CDR3 extends over 12 amino acids. The ends were cut back, 4 bases at V and 10 bases at J, with 12 bases in the middle. Germline values: CDR1 SGHDT, CDR2 YYEEEE. CDR3 sequence: CASSGTTSEQFF. CDR3 bases: TGTGCCAGCAGCGGAACTACTTCCGAGCAGTTCTTC.

The chain uses TRBV2 and TRBJ2-5, with TRBD2 matching 7 bases. This CDR3 has 15 amino acids. The trim removed 4 bases at V and 5 bases at J, leaving 10 bases unmatched. Germline loops: CDR1 SNHLY, CDR2 FYNNEI. CDR3 in DNA: TGTGCCAGCAGTGGAAGAGCGGGATTAGGGGAGACCCAGTACTTC. It translates to CASSGRAGLGETQYF.

The rearrangement uses TRBV7-2 and TRBJ2-1; 7 positions match TRBD2. V trimming: 5 bases; J trimming: 5 bases; junction bases outside the gene matches: 3. The CDR3 spans 13 residues. CDR1 and CDR2 from the germline V gene are SGHTA and FQGNSA. The CDR3 DNA sequence: TGTGCCAGCAGCGCGGGAGCGAACAATGAGCAGTTCTTC. It is translated as CASSAGANNEQFF.

The chain joins TRBV29-1 to TRBJ2-1; D is perhaps TRBD2 (7 bases). The CDR3 spans 18 residues. The germline CDR1 and CDR2 sequences are SQVTM and ANQGSEA. Trimming stripped 8 bases from V and 2 bases from J, with 28 bases between. The CDR3 sequence is CSSLTMGRGGRPYNEQFF. CDR3 coding DNA: TGCAGCTCCCTAACGATGGGGAGGGGGGGGCGGCCCTACAATGAGCAGTTCTTC.

J is TRBJ1-5 and V is TRBV2, with D perhaps TRBD1 (6 bases). V was clipped by 8 bases and J by 7 bases, with 15 bases between them. The CDR3 is made up of 13 amino acids. Germline CDR1 is SNHLY and CDR2 is FYNNEI. CDR3 sequence: CASALGGLQPQHF. The DNA for the CDR3 is TGTGCCAGCGCCCTAGGGGGGTTACAGCCCCAGCATTTT.

With regard to this clone: Other DNA variants within this sample encode the same CDR3. The chain combines TRBV5-1 with TRBJ2-3; 10 bases agree with TRBD2. There are 15 residues in the CDR3. Per the germline V gene, CDR1 is SGHRS and CDR2 is YFSETQ. J was trimmed by 2 bases and V by 4 bases; bases with no gene match: 4. The CDR3 DNA is TGCGCCAGCAGCAGGACTAGCGGTTCCACAGATACGCAGTATTTT. Its translation: CASSRTSGSTDTQYF.

This sequence joins TRBV6-5 and TRBJ2-2; TRBD1 agrees at 7 bases. The CDR3 has 14 residues. Germline V lookup: CDR1 MNHEY, CDR2 SVGAGI. J lost 4 bases, V lost 6 bases, and 5 bases had no gene match. The CDR3 sequence: CASSPGTVTGELFF. For the CDR3, the DNA is TGTGCCAGCAGCCCTGGGACAGTCACCGGGGAGCTGTTTTTT.

The chain employs TRBV9 and TRBJ1-1, with a tentative D call TRBD1 (5 bases). Trimming stripped 0 bases from V and 4 bases from J, with 16 bases between. The CDR3 loop spans 16 amino acids. The germline gives CDR1 SGDLS, CDR2 YYNGEE. The CDR3 coding sequence is TGTGCCAGCAGCGTAGCTTCTGGGGGGAGGACCACTGAAGCTTTCTTT. Protein product: CASSVASGGRTTEAFF.